These T cell receptor beta chains were read from a single sample in a study of sequential checkpoint blockade in melanoma. The assay was immunoSEQ multiplex PCR, and TCRdb's table has in-frame clones only and misses some. The table shows roughly 12,000 clones, with over 75% occurring only once. This specimen consisted of CD8+ T cells sorted from blood (inferred from file names), obtained from a patient given nivolumab and ipilimumab in sequence. The receptors were sampled from a human donor with melanoma. Each CDR3 is given with its conserved first and last residue. The order of the fields is D gene, clone size, V gene, J gene, CDR3 protein, CDR3 DNA. D genes are given only for firm matches. Size values are once, few and many counts, or a class for expanded clones, and some rows have none.

D gene: .
clone size: .
V gene: TRBV6-5
J gene: TRBJ1-2
CDR3 protein: CASSWSTTNGYTF
CDR3 DNA: TGTGCCAGCAGTTGGTCAACAACGAATGGCTACACCTTC

D gene: .
clone size: .
V gene: TRBV7-9
J gene: TRBJ1-1
CDR3 protein: CASSLSIYTEAFF
CDR3 DNA: TGTGCCAGCAGCTTAAGCATATACACTGAAGCTTTCTTT

D gene: .
clone size: .
V gene: TRBV4-1
J gene: TRBJ2-7
CDR3 protein: CASSHSGQYEQYF
CDR3 DNA: TGCGCCAGCAGCCACTCAGGGCAGTACGAGCAGTACTTC

D gene: .
clone size: .
V gene: TRBV12-5
J gene: TRBJ1-2
CDR3 protein: CASGCKQGSNYGYTF
CDR3 DNA: TGTGCTAGTGGTTGCAAACAGGGATCAAACTATGGCTACACCTTC

D gene: .
clone size: few
V gene: TRBV7-6
J gene: TRBJ2-5
CDR3 protein: CASGRQGLQETQYF
CDR3 DNA: TGTGCCAGCGGCAGGCAGGGCCTCCAAGAGACCCAGTACTTC

D gene: .
clone size: .
V gene: TRBV25-1
J gene: TRBJ2-2
CDR3 protein: CASLGQNTGELFF
CDR3 DNA: TGTGCCAGTTTAGGACAGAACACCGGGGAGCTGTTTTTT

D gene: .
clone size: .
V gene: TRBV6-6
J gene: TRBJ2-1
CDR3 protein: CASSYGRAEQFF
CDR3 DNA: TGTGCCAGCAGTTACGGCAGGGCTGAGCAGTTCTTC

D gene: .
clone size: few
V gene: TRBV12-1
J gene: TRBJ2-5
CDR3 protein: CASRRAGGPGETQYF
CDR3 DNA: TGTGCCAGCCGGAGGGCGGGAGGGCCGGGGGAGACCCAGTACTTC

D gene: .
clone size: .
V gene: TRBV4-3
J gene: TRBJ1-1
CDR3 protein: CASSQERVNTEAFF
CDR3 DNA: TGCGCCAGCAGCCAAGAACGGGTGAACACTGAAGCTTTCTTT

D gene: TRBD1
clone size: .
V gene: TRBV27
J gene: TRBJ2-7
CDR3 protein: CASTLLRTGLDEQYF
CDR3 DNA: TGTGCCAGCACTCTCCTACGGACAGGGTTGGACGAGCAGTACTTC

D gene: .
clone size: .
V gene: TRBV9
J gene: TRBJ1-4
CDR3 protein: CASSGNTGSTNEKLFF
CDR3 DNA: TGTGCCAGCAGCGGGAATACAGGGTCGACTAATGAAAAACTGTTTTTT

D gene: TRBD1
clone size: .
V gene: TRBV7-9
J gene: TRBJ1-6
CDR3 protein: CASRSGTGGMNSPLHF
CDR3 DNA: TGTGCCAGCAGGTCCGGGACAGGGGGCATGAATTCACCCCTCCACTTT

D gene: TRBD1
clone size: .
V gene: TRBV9
J gene: TRBJ2-3
CDR3 protein: CASSAGQGMSTDTQYF
CDR3 DNA: TGTGCCAGCAGCGCCGGACAGGGGATGAGCACAGATACGCAGTATTTT

D gene: TRBD2
clone size: .
V gene: TRBV30
J gene: TRBJ2-3
CDR3 protein: CAWGRVGADTQYF
CDR3 DNA: TGTGCCTGGGGGAGGGTCGGGGCAGATACGCAGTATTTT

D gene: .
clone size: .
V gene: TRBV4-1
J gene: TRBJ2-2
CDR3 protein: CASSQLNTGELFF
CDR3 DNA: TGCGCCAGCAGCCAACTGAACACCGGGGAGCTGTTTTTT

D gene: .
clone size: .
V gene: TRBV13
J gene: TRBJ2-7
CDR3 protein: CASSYGSYEQYF
CDR3 DNA: TGTGCCAGCAGCTACGGCTCCTACGAGCAGTACTTC

D gene: TRBD1
clone size: .
V gene: TRBV29-1
J gene: TRBJ2-7
CDR3 protein: CSARTGGFNEQYF
CDR3 DNA: TGCAGCGCAAGGACAGGGGGATTTAACGAGCAGTACTTC

D gene: .
clone size: once
V gene: TRBV28
J gene: TRBJ2-2
CDR3 protein: CASLAISPFRNTGELFF
CDR3 DNA: TGTGCCAGCCTCGCCATATCCCCCTTTAGGAACACCGGGGAGCTGTTTTTT

D gene: TRBD1
clone size: once
V gene: TRBV28
J gene: TRBJ2-6
CDR3 protein: CASSLTGSGANVLTF
CDR3 DNA: TGTGCCAGCAGTTTGACAGGGTCGGGGGCCAACGTCCTGACTTTC

D gene: .
clone size: .
V gene: TRBV27
J gene: TRBJ2-5
CDR3 protein: CASSLGPGVRKGTQYF
CDR3 DNA: TGTGCCAGCAGTCTTGGGCCAGGGGTCCGAAAAGGGACCCAGTACTTC

D gene: .
clone size: .
V gene: TRBV7-9
J gene: TRBJ2-1
CDR3 protein: CASSLNGYYNEQFF
CDR3 DNA: TGTGCCAGCAGCTTAAACGGGTACTACAATGAGCAGTTCTTC

D gene: TRBD2
clone size: .
V gene: TRBV6-1
J gene: TRBJ2-1
CDR3 protein: CASSETVSGRNYNEQFF
CDR3 DNA: TGTGCCAGCAGTGAAACGGTTAGCGGGAGGAACTACAATGAGCAGTTCTTC

D gene: TRBD2
clone size: few
V gene: TRBV4-1
J gene: TRBJ2-1
CDR3 protein: CASSQDGGRIYNEQFF
CDR3 DNA: TGCGCCAGCAGCCAAGATGGCGGGAGGATATACAATGAGCAGTTCTTC

D gene: TRBD1
clone size: .
V gene: TRBV4-2
J gene: TRBJ1-2
CDR3 protein: CASSQDPTGYYGYTF
CDR3 DNA: TGTGCCAGCAGCCAAGATCCGACAGGGTACTATGGCTACACCTTC

D gene: .
clone size: .
V gene: TRBV29-1
J gene: TRBJ2-1
CDR3 protein: CSVHPAGSSYNEQFF
CDR3 DNA: TGCAGCGTCCATCCGGCCGGGAGCTCCTACAATGAGCAGTTCTTC

D gene: TRBD2
clone size: .
V gene: TRBV19
J gene: TRBJ2-3
CDR3 protein: CASSIVASGAGTQYF
CDR3 DNA: TGTGCCAGTAGTATAGTGGCTAGCGGGGCGGGTACGCAGTATTTT

D gene: TRBD2
clone size: .
V gene: TRBV27
J gene: TRBJ2-1
CDR3 protein: CASSPRLAGGEQFF
CDR3 DNA: TGTGCCAGCAGTCCTAGACTAGCGGGGGGTGAGCAGTTCTTC

D gene: .
clone size: .
V gene: TRBV27
J gene: TRBJ1-5
CDR3 protein: CASSLSGGFNQPQHF
CDR3 DNA: TGTGCCAGCAGTTTATCGGGGGGGTTCAATCAGCCCCAGCATTTT

D gene: TRBD2
clone size: .
V gene: TRBV5-6
J gene: TRBJ2-2
CDR3 protein: CASSKLARPGELFF
CDR3 DNA: TGTGCCAGCAGTAAACTAGCGAGACCCGGGGAGCTGTTTTTT

D gene: TRBD1
clone size: once
V gene: TRBV2
J gene: TRBJ2-3
CDR3 protein: CASTRQGASTDTQYF
CDR3 DNA: TGTGCCAGCACTAGACAGGGGGCTAGCACAGATACGCAGTATTTT

D gene: .
clone size: .
V gene: TRBV27
J gene: TRBJ2-7
CDR3 protein: CASSSPTTGGGEQYF
CDR3 DNA: TGTGCCAGCAGTTCACCTACTACCGGGGGAGGCGAGCAGTACTTC

D gene: .
clone size: .
V gene: TRBV27
J gene: TRBJ1-5
CDR3 protein: CASSLSGQLDQPQHF
CDR3 DNA: TGTGCCAGCAGTTTGAGTGGGCAGTTAGATCAGCCCCAGCATTTT

D gene: .
clone size: .
V gene: TRBV9
J gene: TRBJ2-2
CDR3 protein: CASSLHRAGELFF
CDR3 DNA: TGTGCCAGCAGCTTACACAGGGCCGGGGAGCTGTTTTTT

D gene: TRBD2
clone size: .
V gene: TRBV11-2
J gene: TRBJ2-5
CDR3 protein: CASSPAGGLAEIQETQYF
CDR3 DNA: TGTGCCAGCAGCCCCGCGGGTGGGCTAGCGGAGATACAAGAGACCCAGTACTTC

D gene: .
clone size: few
V gene: TRBV10-3
J gene: TRBJ2-7
CDR3 protein: CAIGAGSYEQYF
CDR3 DNA: TGTGCCATCGGGGCCGGGTCCTACGAGCAGTACTTC

D gene: TRBD1
clone size: .
V gene: TRBV6-4
J gene: TRBJ2-1
CDR3 protein: CASRVTGEAYNEQFF
CDR3 DNA: TGTGCCAGCAGAGTTACAGGGGAAGCCTACAATGAGCAGTTCTTC

D gene: TRBD1
clone size: .
V gene: TRBV4-2
J gene: TRBJ2-7
CDR3 protein: CASSQDWTGYYEQYF
CDR3 DNA: TGTGCCAGCAGCCAAGATTGGACAGGGTACTACGAGCAGTACTTC

D gene: .
clone size: .
V gene: TRBV28
J gene: TRBJ2-5
CDR3 protein: CASSLGGARETQYF
CDR3 DNA: TGTGCCAGCAGTTTGGGGGGGGCGCGGGAGACCCAGTACTTC

D gene: .
clone size: few
V gene: TRBV5-6
J gene: TRBJ1-1
CDR3 protein: CASSSAGIEAFF
CDR3 DNA: TGTGCCAGCAGCTCTGCAGGGATTGAAGCTTTCTTT

D gene: .
clone size: .
V gene: TRBV29-1
J gene: TRBJ1-3
CDR3 protein: CSAEGNTIYF
CDR3 DNA: TGCAGCGCCGAGGGAAACACCATATATTTT

D gene: TRBD2
clone size: .
V gene: TRBV7-8
J gene: TRBJ2-7
CDR3 protein: CASSLWGGEQYF
CDR3 DNA: TGTGCCAGCAGCTTATGGGGGGGCGAGCAGTACTTC

D gene: .
clone size: once
V gene: TRBV7-2
J gene: TRBJ2-3
CDR3 protein: CASSLGGQRSTDTQYF
CDR3 DNA: TGTGCCAGCAGCTTAGGGGGACAACGAAGCACAGATACGCAGTATTTT